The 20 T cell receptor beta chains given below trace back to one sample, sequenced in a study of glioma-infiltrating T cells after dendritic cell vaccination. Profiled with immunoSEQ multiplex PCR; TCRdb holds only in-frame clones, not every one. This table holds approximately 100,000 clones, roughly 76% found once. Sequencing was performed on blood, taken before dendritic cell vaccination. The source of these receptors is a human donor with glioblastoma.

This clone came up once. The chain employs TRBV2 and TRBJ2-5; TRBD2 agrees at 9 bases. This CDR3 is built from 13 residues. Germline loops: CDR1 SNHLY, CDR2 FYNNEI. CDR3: CVTGSGGGETQYF. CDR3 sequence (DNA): TGTGTTACGGGTAGCGGGGGCGGAGAGACCCAGTACTTC.

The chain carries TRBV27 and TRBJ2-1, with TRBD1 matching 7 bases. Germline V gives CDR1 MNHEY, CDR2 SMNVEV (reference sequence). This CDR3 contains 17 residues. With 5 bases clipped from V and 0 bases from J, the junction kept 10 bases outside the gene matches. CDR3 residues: CASSTLPGQSSYNEQFF. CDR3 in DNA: TGTGCCAGCAGTACATTACCGGGACAGAGCTCCTACAATGAGCAGTTCTTC.

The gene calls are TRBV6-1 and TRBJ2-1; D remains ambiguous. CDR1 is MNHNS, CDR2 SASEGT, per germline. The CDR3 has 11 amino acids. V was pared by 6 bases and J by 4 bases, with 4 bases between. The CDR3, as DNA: TGTGCCAGCAGACATTACAATGAGCAGTTCTTC. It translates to CASRHYNEQFF.

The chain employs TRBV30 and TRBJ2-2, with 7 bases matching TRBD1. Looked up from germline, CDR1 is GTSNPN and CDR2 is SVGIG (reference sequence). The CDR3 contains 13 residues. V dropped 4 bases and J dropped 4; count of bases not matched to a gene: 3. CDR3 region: CAWNRGFTGELFF. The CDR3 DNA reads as TGTGCCTGGAACAGGGGATTCACCGGGGAGCTGTTTTTT.

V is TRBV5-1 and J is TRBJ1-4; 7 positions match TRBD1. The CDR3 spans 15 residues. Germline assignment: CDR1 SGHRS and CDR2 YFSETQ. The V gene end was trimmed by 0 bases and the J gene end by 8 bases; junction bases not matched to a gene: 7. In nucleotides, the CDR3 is TGCGCCAGCAGCTTGGAGTTTCAGGGGGACGAAAAACTGTTTTTT. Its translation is CASSLEFQGDEKLFF.

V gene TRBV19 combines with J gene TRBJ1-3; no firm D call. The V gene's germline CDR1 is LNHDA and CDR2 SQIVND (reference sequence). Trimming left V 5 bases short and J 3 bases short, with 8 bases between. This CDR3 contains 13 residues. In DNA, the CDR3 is TGTGCCAGTAGTGAGGTCCGTGGAAACACCATATATTTT. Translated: CASSEVRGNTIYF. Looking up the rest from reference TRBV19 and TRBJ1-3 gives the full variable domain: DGGITQSPKYLFRKEGQNVTLSCEQNLNHDAMYWYRQDPGQGLRLIYYSQIVNDFQKGDIAEGYSVSREKKESFPLTVTSAQKNPTAFYLCASSEVRGNTIYFGEGSWLTVV.

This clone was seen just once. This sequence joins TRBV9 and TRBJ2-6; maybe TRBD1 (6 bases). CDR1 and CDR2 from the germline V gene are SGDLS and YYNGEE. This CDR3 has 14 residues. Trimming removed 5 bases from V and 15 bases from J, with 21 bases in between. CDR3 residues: CASSSTGQFQSLTF. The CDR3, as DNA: TGTGCCAGCAGTTCGACCGGACAGTTCCAGTCCCTGACTTTC. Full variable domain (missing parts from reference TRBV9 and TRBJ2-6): DSGVTQTPKHLITATGQRVTLRCSPRSGDLSVYWYQQSLDQGLQFLIQYYNGEERAKGNILERFSAQQFPDLHSELNLSSLELGDSALYFCASSSTGQFQSLTFGAGSRLTVL.

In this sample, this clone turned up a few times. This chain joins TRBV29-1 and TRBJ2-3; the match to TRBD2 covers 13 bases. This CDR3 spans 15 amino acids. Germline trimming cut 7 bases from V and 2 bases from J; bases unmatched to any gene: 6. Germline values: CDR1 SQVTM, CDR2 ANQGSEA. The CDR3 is CSGGTSGDHTDTQYF. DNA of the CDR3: TGCAGCGGCGGGACTAGCGGGGATCACACAGATACGCAGTATTTT.

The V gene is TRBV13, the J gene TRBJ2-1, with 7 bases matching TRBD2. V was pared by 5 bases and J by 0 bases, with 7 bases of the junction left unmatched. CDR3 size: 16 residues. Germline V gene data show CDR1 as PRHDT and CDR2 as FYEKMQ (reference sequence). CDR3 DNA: TGTGCCAGCAGCCCCCTAGCGGAAAGCTCCTACAATGAGCAGTTCTTC. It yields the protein CASSPLAESSYNEQFF.

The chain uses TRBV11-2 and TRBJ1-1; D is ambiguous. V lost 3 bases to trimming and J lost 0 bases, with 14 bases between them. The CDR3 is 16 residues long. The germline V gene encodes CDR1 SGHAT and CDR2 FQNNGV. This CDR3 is CASSLTDWQMNTEAFF. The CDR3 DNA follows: TGTGCCAGCAGCTTGACCGACTGGCAGATGAACACTGAAGCTTTCTTT.

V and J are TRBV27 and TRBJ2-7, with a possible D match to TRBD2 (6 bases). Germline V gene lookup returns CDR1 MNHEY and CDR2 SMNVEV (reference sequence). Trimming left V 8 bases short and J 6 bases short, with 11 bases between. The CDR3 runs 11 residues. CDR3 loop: CASEVGGEQYF. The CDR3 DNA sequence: TGTGCCAGCGAGGTGGGGGGCGAGCAGTACTTC.

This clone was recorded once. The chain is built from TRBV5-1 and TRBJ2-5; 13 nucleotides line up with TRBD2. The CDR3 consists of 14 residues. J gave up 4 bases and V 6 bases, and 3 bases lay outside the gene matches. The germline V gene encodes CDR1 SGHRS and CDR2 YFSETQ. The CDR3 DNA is TGCGCCAGCAAGACTAGCGGGGGGAGAGAGACCCAGTACTTC. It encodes CASKTSGGRETQYF.

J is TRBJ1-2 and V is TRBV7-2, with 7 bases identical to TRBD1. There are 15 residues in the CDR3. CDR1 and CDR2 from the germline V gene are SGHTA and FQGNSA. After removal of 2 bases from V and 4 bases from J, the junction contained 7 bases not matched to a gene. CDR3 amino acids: CASSLPLGQVYGYTF. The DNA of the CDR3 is TGTGCCAGCAGCTTACCGCTCGGACAGGTCTATGGCTACACCTTC.

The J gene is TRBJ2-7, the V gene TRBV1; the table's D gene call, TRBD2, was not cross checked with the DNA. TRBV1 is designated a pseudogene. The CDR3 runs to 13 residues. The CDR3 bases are TGCACCAGCAGCCAAGAAAGCGTCTACGAGCAGTACTTC. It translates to CTSSQESVYEQYF.

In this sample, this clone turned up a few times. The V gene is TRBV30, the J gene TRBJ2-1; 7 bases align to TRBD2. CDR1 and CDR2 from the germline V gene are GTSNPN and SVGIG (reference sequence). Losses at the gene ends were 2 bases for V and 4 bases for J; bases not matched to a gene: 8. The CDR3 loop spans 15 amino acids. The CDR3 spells CAWSIGSGEYNEQFF. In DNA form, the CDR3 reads TGTGCCTGGAGTATCGGGAGCGGGGAATACAATGAGCAGTTCTTC.

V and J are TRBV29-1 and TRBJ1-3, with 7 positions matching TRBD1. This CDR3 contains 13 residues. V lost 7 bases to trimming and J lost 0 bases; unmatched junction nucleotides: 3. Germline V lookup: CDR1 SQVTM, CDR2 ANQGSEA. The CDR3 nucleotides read TGCAGCGGGAGACAGGGCTCTGGAAACACCATATATTTT. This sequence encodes CSGRQGSGNTIYF.

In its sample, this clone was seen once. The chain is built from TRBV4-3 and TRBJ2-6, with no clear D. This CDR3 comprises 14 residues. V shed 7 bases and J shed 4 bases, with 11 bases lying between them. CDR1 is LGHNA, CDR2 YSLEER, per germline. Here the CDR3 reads CASTPTGGANVLTF. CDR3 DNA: TGCGCCAGCACCCCGACTGGAGGGGCCAACGTCCTGACTTTC.

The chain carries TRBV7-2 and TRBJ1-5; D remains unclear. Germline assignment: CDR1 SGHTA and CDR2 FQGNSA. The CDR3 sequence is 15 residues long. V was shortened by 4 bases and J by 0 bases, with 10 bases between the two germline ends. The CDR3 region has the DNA TGTGCCAGCAGCTATAGTGGGAGTAGCAATCAGCCCCAGCATTTT. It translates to CASSYSGSSNQPQHF.

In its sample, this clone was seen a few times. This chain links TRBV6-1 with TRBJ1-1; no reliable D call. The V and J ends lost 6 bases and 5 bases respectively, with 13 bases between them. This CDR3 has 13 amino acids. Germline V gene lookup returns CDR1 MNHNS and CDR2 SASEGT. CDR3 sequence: CASRPPRVTEAFF. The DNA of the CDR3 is TGTGCCAGCAGACCCCCCCGGGTGACTGAAGCTTTCTTT.

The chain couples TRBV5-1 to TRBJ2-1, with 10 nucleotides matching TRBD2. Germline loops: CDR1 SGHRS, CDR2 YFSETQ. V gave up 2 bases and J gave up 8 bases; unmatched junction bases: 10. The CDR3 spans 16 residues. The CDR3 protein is CASSFILAGTGDEQFF. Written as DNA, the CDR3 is TGCGCCAGCAGCTTCATACTAGCGGGGACAGGCGATGAGCAGTTCTTC.